A single sample is the source of the 19 T cell receptor beta chains below, sequenced in a study of OX40 agonist ivuxolimab in advanced cancers. The table came from immunoSEQ multiplex PCR; TCRdb's copy has only in-frame clones and leaves some out. The sample has 65,000 to 85,000 clones; roughly 90% are singletons. Material: CD4+ or CD8+ T cells sorted from blood, obtained in a trial of the OX40 agonist ivuxolimab. The source of these receptors is an adult with an advanced solid tumor such as melanoma, head and neck, liver or kidney cancer.

The rearrangement uses TRBV9 and TRBJ2-3; 9 nucleotides align to TRBD2. CDR1 and CDR2 from the germline V gene are SGDLS and YYNGEE. The CDR3 totals 15 residues. V shed 2 bases, J shed 2 bases, and the junction held 3 bases outside the gene matches. The CDR3 DNA sequence: TGTGCCAGCAGCGTCAGCGGGGGGTCCACAGATACGCAGTATTTT. It encodes CASSVSGGSTDTQYF.

The chain couples TRBV10-3 to TRBJ1-2; 7 bases map to TRBD1. V lost 7 bases to trimming and J lost 2 bases; unmatched junction nucleotides: 1. Per the germline V gene, CDR1 is ENHRY and CDR2 is SYGVKD. The CDR3 consists of 12 residues. As DNA, the CDR3 is TGTGCCATCACGACAGGGAACTATGGCTACACCTTC. Its protein product is CAITTGNYGYTF.

This chain links TRBV6-5 with TRBJ1-6; D is ambiguous. Trimming cost V 5 bases and J 7 bases, with 12 bases left between them. The CDR3 is made up of 14 amino acids. Germline V gives CDR1 MNHEY, CDR2 SVGAGI. The CDR3 spells CASSPRHINSPLHF. The CDR3 DNA reads TGTGCCAGCAGTCCGCGACACATCAATTCACCCCTCCACTTT.

This clone was recorded only once. This chain connects TRBV18 to TRBJ1-4; perhaps TRBD1 as D (5 bases). CDR3 length equals 15 residues. Germline V gives CDR1 KGHSH, CDR2 LQKENI. The V gene lost 3 bases and the J gene lost 2 bases, with 10 bases spanning the gap. The CDR3 sequence is CASSPAGSTNEKLFF. CDR3 bases: TGTGCCAGCTCACCCGCAGGGTCCACTAATGAAAAACTGTTTTTT.

CDR3 region: CASSQTLAGADLNEQFF. CDR3 bases: TGTGCCAGCAGCCAAACCCTAGCGGGGGCAGACCTCAATGAGCAGTTCTTC. This chain links TRBV5-8 with TRBJ2-1, with 10 bases matching TRBD2. This CDR3 is built from 17 residues. V dropped 4 bases and J dropped 6; count of bases not matched to a gene: 13. Looked up from germline, CDR1 is SGHTS and CDR2 is YDEGEE.

The genes are TRBV6-1 and TRBJ2-5; 9 bases map to TRBD2. Unmatched junction bases numbered 8, after V lost 4 bases and J lost 5 bases. Germline values: CDR1 MNHNS, CDR2 SASEGT. The CDR3 covers 15 residues. The CDR3 region is CASSVGGLAIETQYF. The CDR3 DNA reads TGTGCCAGCAGTGTTGGCGGACTAGCGATTGAGACCCAGTACTTC.

This sequence joins TRBV6-5 and TRBJ1-2; perhaps TRBD1 as D (5 bases). This CDR3 is 13 amino acids long. Trimming left V 11 bases short and J 3 bases short, with 16 bases between. The germline CDR1 and CDR2 sequences are MNHEY and SVGAGI. CDR3 sequence: CAVRGAAYYGYTF. The CDR3 DNA reads TGTGCCGTCAGAGGGGCGGCCTACTATGGCTACACCTTC.

The rearrangement joins TRBV6-5 to TRBJ2-3; 9 positions agree with TRBD2. Germline trimming cut 6 bases from V and 4 bases from J; bases unmatched to any gene: 5. CDR3 length: 14 amino acids. Germline loops: CDR1 MNHEY, CDR2 SVGAGI. CDR3 sequence (DNA): TGTGCCAGCAGCCTTCGGACTAGCGCAGATACGCAGTATTTT. Translated: CASSLRTSADTQYF.

This clone appeared a few times. V and J are TRBV27 and TRBJ1-2; D unclear. The CDR3 totals 13 residues. V was cut by 5 bases and J by 8 bases, with 15 bases left in between. Germline V lookup: CDR1 MNHEY, CDR2 SMNVEV (reference sequence). CDR3 region: CASSPYTLQGYTF. The CDR3 coding sequence is TGTGCCAGCAGTCCCTACACCCTCCAAGGCTACACCTTC.

The rearrangement links TRBV5-6 to TRBJ2-5; weak D call: TRBD1 (5 bases). Trimming took 0 bases from V and 9 from J, leaving 18 bases between them. The CDR3 has 15 amino acids. The V gene's germline CDR1 is SGHDT and CDR2 YYEEEE. The CDR3 reads CASSLGPMGIGAQYF. In DNA form, the CDR3 reads TGTGCCAGCAGCTTGGGACCTATGGGGATAGGGGCCCAGTACTTC.

The CDR3 sequence is CASSLVTWGEQYF. CDR3 nucleotides: TGTGCCAGCAGCTTAGTAACTTGGGGCGAGCAGTACTTC. The chain combines TRBV11-3 with TRBJ2-7; D ambiguous. The CDR3 extends over 13 amino acids. CDR1 is SGHNT and CDR2 is YENEEA in the germline V gene. V shed 1 base and J shed 6 bases, with 10 bases lying between them.

The V and J genes are TRBV7-9 and TRBJ1-4; 8 bases fit TRBD1. Losses at the gene ends were 5 bases for V and 8 bases for J; bases not matched to a gene: 10. Germline values: CDR1 SEHNR, CDR2 FQNEAQ (reference sequence). The CDR3 extends over 15 amino acids. The CDR3 spells CASSPRQGAEEKLFF. The CDR3 DNA is TGTGCCAGCAGCCCTAGGCAGGGGGCAGAGGAAAAACTGTTTTTT.

This rearrangement joins TRBV9 to TRBJ2-7; TRBD1 aligns across 9 bases. V lost 8 bases, J lost 0 bases, and 6 bases stayed unmatched. The CDR3 runs 14 residues. In germline, CDR1 is SGDLS, CDR2 YYNGEE. The CDR3 is CASTPGQGSYEQYF. The CDR3 nucleotides read TGTGCCAGTACCCCGGGACAGGGCTCCTACGAGCAGTACTTC.

V and J are TRBV6-7 and TRBJ2-2; D remains ambiguous. TRBV6-7 has ORF status, its function being uncertain. This CDR3 is 15 amino acids long. Trimming took 2 bases from V and 6 from J, leaving 13 bases between them. The CDR3 spells CASSYRMTDPGELFF. In DNA form, the CDR3 reads TGTGCCAGCAGTTACAGGATGACCGATCCCGGGGAGCTGTTTTTT.

This chain uses TRBV10-3 with TRBJ2-7; 12 bases line up with TRBD2. Germline V gene data show CDR1 as ENHRY and CDR2 as SYGVKD. The CDR3 runs 15 residues. V shed 2 bases and J 9 bases; nucleotides not matched to a gene: 8. CDR3 sequence: CAISEETSGGLGQYF. The DNA for the CDR3 is TGTGCCATCAGTGAGGAGACTAGCGGGGGCCTTGGGCAGTACTTC.

This rearrangement joins TRBV12-2 to TRBJ1-1. TRBV12-2 constitutes a pseudogene. The CDR3 length is 13 residues. The CDR3 here is CASRLSAREGAFF. Written as DNA, the CDR3 is TGTGCAAGTCGCTTATCGGCTCGGGAGGGAGCTTTCTTT.

The genes are TRBV7-8 and TRBJ1-5; the D gene is possibly TRBD1 (5 bases). The V end was cut by 2 bases, the J end by 4 bases, with 18 bases between. Germline V gene data show CDR1 as SGHVS and CDR2 as FQNEAQ. This CDR3 spans 17 amino acids. Here the CDR3 DNA reads TGTGCCAGCAGCTTATGGGGGGATGCAGGGTCTAATCAGCCCCAGCATTTT. As protein: CASSLWGDAGSNQPQHF. Variable domain in full (rest from reference TRBV7-8 and TRBJ1-5): GAGVSQSPRYKVAKRGQDVALRCDPISGHVSLFWYQQALGQGPEFLTYFQNEAQLDKSGLPSDRFFAERPEGSVSTLKIQRTQQEDSAVYLCASSLWGDAGSNQPQHFGDGTRLSIL.

The V and J genes are TRBV4-1 and TRBJ2-7; D could derive from TRBD1 or TRBD2 (5 bases each). The CDR3 contains 16 residues. CDR1 and CDR2 (germline): MGHRA, YSYEKL. Trimming took 1 base from V and 3 from J, leaving 16 bases between them. The CDR3 nucleotides are TGCGCCAGCAGCCAAGGAGGGACCGGTACCCTCTACGAGCAGTACTTC. It is translated as CASSQGGTGTLYEQYF.

The chain recombines TRBV18 with TRBJ2-7, with 8 bases that match TRBD1. Germline V CDR1 and CDR2: KGHSH, LQKENI. With 4 bases clipped from V and 5 bases from J, the junction kept 4 bases outside the gene matches. CDR3 length equals 13 residues. The CDR3 DNA reads TGTGCCAGCTCACTTGGGACAGGTGACGAGCAGTACTTC. Its protein is CASSLGTGDEQYF.